Shown below are 25 T cell receptor beta chains from a single sample sequenced in a study of blood T cell repertoires in COVID-19 (TCRdb year 2020). The receptor library was made with the immunoSEQ multiplex PCR assay. TCRdb provides this immuneACCESS table in a form limited to in-frame rearrangements. Some clones are lacking; in checked studies, under half of them reflect an unresolved V gene, and why the rest are absent is not known. The sample includes 26,000 or so clones, with around 66% observed a single time. About 7.1% of the sample rests with the top ten. The sample taken for sequencing was peripheral blood. The receptors stem from a man aged 55 to 70 with active or convalescent COVID-19.

The chain couples TRBV10-2 to TRBJ1-1, with D uncertain. Trimming took 2 bases from V and 1 from J, leaving 8 bases between them. This CDR3 is 14 amino acids long. Germline CDR1 reads WSHSY; CDR2 reads SAAADI. The CDR3 reads CASSETPGNTEAFF. In DNA form, the CDR3 reads TGCGCCAGCAGTGAGACCCCGGGGAACACTGAAGCTTTCTTT.

Concerning this clone: One end of the junction is discordant with germline, which a read error may explain. This rearrangement joins TRBV29-1 to TRBJ2-5; 10 bases fit TRBD2. This CDR3 region has 11 residues. Germline assignment: CDR1 SQVTM and CDR2 ANQGSEA. For the CDR3, the DNA is TGTAGCGGGGGGTACGGGGAGACCCAGTACTTC. Translating gives CSGGYGETQYF.

V and J are TRBV19 and TRBJ2-2, with D maybe TRBD2 (5 bases). Per germline, CDR1 LNHDA and CDR2 SQIVND (reference sequence). V lost 4 bases to trimming and J lost 0 bases, with 9 bases between them. There are 15 residues in the CDR3. In DNA form, the CDR3 reads TGTGCCAGTAGTAGGGGAGATGCGAACACCGGGGAGCTGTTTTTT. Translated: CASSRGDANTGELFF.

Only a few counts were recorded for this clone. The gene calls are TRBV11-3 and TRBJ2-1, with D possibly matching TRBD1 (6 bases). V was cut by 8 bases and J by 6 bases, with 11 bases left in between. Germline V gene lookup returns CDR1 SGHNT and CDR2 YENEEA. The CDR3 extends over 12 amino acids. CDR3: CASSTGGNEQFF. Written as DNA, the CDR3 is TGTGCCAGCTCGACAGGAGGCAATGAGCAGTTCTTC.

In this sample, this clone turned up a few times. At the DNA level, this CDR3 is encoded by other sequences in the same sample as well. The chain joins TRBV7-3 to TRBJ1-1, with D uncertain. This CDR3 has 13 residues. Germline assignment: CDR1 SGHTA and CDR2 FQGTGA. The ends were cut back, 2 bases at V and 1 base at J, with 5 bases in the middle. The CDR3 protein is CASSLLRNTEAFF. CDR3 coding DNA: TGTGCCAGCAGCTTATTGAGGAACACTGAAGCTTTCTTT.

The CDR3 reads CASSLTESNYGYTF. CDR3 bases: TGTGCCAGCAGTCTGACAGAGTCTAACTATGGCTACACCTTC. V and J are TRBV7-8 and TRBJ1-2; D is possibly TRBD1 (5 bases). This CDR3 comprises 14 residues. Germline CDR1 is SGHVS and CDR2 is FQNEAQ. Trimming took off 6 bases at V and 0 bases at J, with 11 bases between the two ends.

The chain couples TRBV2 to TRBJ2-5; TRBD2 matches 14 bases. Germline V gene lookup returns CDR1 SNHLY and CDR2 FYNNEI. V shed 5 bases, J shed 4 bases, and the junction held 6 bases outside the gene matches. This CDR3 has 16 amino acids. CDR3 sequence reads: CASSLTSGRVGETQYF. CDR3 bases: TGTGCCAGCAGTCTGACTAGCGGGAGGGTCGGAGAGACCCAGTACTTC.

The rearrangement joins TRBV5-1 to TRBJ1-1; no definite D call. Trimming took off 6 bases at V and 0 bases at J, with 9 bases between the two ends. The CDR3 runs 13 residues. CDR1 is SGHRS and CDR2 is YFSETQ in the germline V gene. The CDR3 DNA sequence: TGCGCCAGCATATCAGAAATGAACACTGAAGCTTTCTTT. Residues: CASISEMNTEAFF.

This clone was seen more than once but under ten times. This rearrangement joins TRBV6-2 or TRBV6-3 to TRBJ1-1; D is ambiguous. The V gene's germline CDR1 is MNHEY and CDR2 SVGEGT. The CDR3 extends over 14 amino acids. The V end lost 5 bases, the J end lost 9 bases, and 19 bases lay between the germline ends. The CDR3 DNA is TGTGCCAGCAGTCCCGGGCCCGGACTTCTACAAGCTTTCTTT. Translating it yields CASSPGPGLLQAFF.

The chain links TRBV27 to TRBJ1-6, with D maybe TRBD1 (5 bases). V lost 5 bases to trimming and J lost 4 bases, with 15 bases between them. The CDR3 spans 16 residues. Germline CDR1 is MNHEY and CDR2 is SMNVEV (reference sequence). The DNA of the CDR3 is TGTGCCAGCAGTCCCCTGCTCACAGGTTATAATTCACCCCTCCACTTT. This codes for CASSPLLTGYNSPLHF.

CDR3 sequence: CASSPTSRWDEKLFF. The CDR3 DNA reads TGTGCCAGCAGCCCGACATCACGGTGGGATGAAAAACTGTTTTTT. This chain joins TRBV9 and TRBJ1-4; D is ambiguous. Trimming shortened V by 4 bases and J by 6 bases, and 16 bases separated the two germline ends. This CDR3 is built from 15 residues. The germline CDR1 and CDR2 sequences are SGDLS and YYNGEE.

Only one count was recorded for this clone. V is TRBV7-2 and J is TRBJ2-5; tentative D call: TRBD1 (5 bases). Trimming took off 4 bases at V and 4 bases at J, with 10 bases between the two ends. This CDR3 spans 13 amino acids. Germline loops: CDR1 SGHTA, CDR2 FQGNSA. The CDR3 here is CASSSRRGETQYF. The DNA of the CDR3 is TGTGCCAGCAGCTCGAGAAGGGGAGAGACCCAGTACTTC. Full variable domain (remainder filled in from reference TRBV7-2 and TRBJ2-5): GAGVSQSPSNKVTEKGKDVELRCDPISGHTALYWYRQSLGQGLEFLIYFQGNSAPDKSGLPSDRFSAERTGGSVSTLTIQRTQQEDSAVYLCASSSRRGETQYFGPGTRLLVL.

The rearrangement joins TRBV18 to TRBJ2-5; 11 nucleotides align to TRBD1. The CDR3 runs to 16 residues. After removal of 2 bases from V and 4 bases from J, the junction contained 6 bases not matched to a gene. CDR1 and CDR2 from the germline V gene are KGHSH and LQKENI. CDR3 protein: CASSPLGQGASETQYF. The CDR3 region has the DNA TGTGCCAGCTCACCATTAGGACAGGGGGCTTCAGAGACCCAGTACTTC.

The V call is TRBV4-1, the J call TRBJ2-7, with D maybe TRBD2 (6 bases). V lost 2 bases and J lost 1, with 9 bases in between. CDR1 is MGHRA, CDR2 YSYEKL, per germline. This CDR3 has 14 residues. CDR3 DNA: TGCGCCAGCAGCCAACCTAGCGCTTCCTACGAGCAGTACTTC. It is translated as CASSQPSASYEQYF.

The chain has TRBV19 and TRBJ1-1; no firm D call. This CDR3 comprises 16 residues. The ends were cut back, 1 base at V and 1 base at J, with 13 bases in the middle. From germline, CDR1 is LNHDA and CDR2 SQIVND (reference sequence). The CDR3 DNA reads as TGTGCCAGTAGTATAGCGGGCGGCGGGCCGAACACTGAAGCTTTCTTT. Residues: CASSIAGGGPNTEAFF.

J is TRBJ2-1 and V is TRBV28; TRBD2 matches at 10 bases. The CDR3 is 16 amino acids. Germline CDR1 MDHEN, CDR2 SYDVKM. The ends lost 5 bases at V and 4 bases at J; junction bases unmatched: 8. CDR3 in amino acids: CASSIWTSGGYNEQFF. CDR3 DNA sequence: TGTGCCAGCAGTATCTGGACTAGCGGCGGGTACAATGAGCAGTTCTTC.

This clone has only a few counts. The V and J genes are TRBV7-3 and TRBJ2-3; TRBD1 might be the D (6 bases). CDR3 length: 15 amino acids. In germline, CDR1 is SGHTA, CDR2 FQGTGA. Trimming cost V 2 bases and J 1 base, with 10 bases left between them. The DNA of the CDR3 is TGTGCCAGCAGCTTAGCAGGGGCCCGCACAGATACGCAGTATTTT. Translating it yields CASSLAGARTDTQYF.

V usage is TRBV7-3 and J usage is TRBJ1-1; tentative D call: TRBD1 (6 bases). V lost 5 bases and J lost 4, with 14 bases in between. This CDR3 contains 14 residues. The germline CDR1 and CDR2 sequences are SGHTA and FQGTGA. CDR3 amino acids: CASSIQGGVTEAFF. CDR3 sequence (DNA): TGTGCCAGCAGCATACAGGGTGGGGTCACTGAAGCTTTCTTT.

The gene calls are TRBV5-1 and TRBJ2-3; D is possibly TRBD2 (6 bases). This CDR3 has 17 amino acids. Trimming removed 0 bases from V and 5 bases from J, with 19 bases in between. Germline lookup yields CDR1 SGHRS and CDR2 YFSETQ. The CDR3 bases are TGCGCCAGCAGCTTGGCCATTAGCGGAGCCCCACGAGATACGCAGTATTTT. Translating gives CASSLAISGAPRDTQYF.

This chain uses TRBV11-2 with TRBJ2-7; 9 bases fit TRBD1. CDR3 size: 14 residues. The V segment lost 8 bases and the J segment 6 bases; nucleotides outside the gene matches: 11. Germline CDR1 is SGHAT and CDR2 is FQNNGV. Here the CDR3 DNA reads TGTGCCAGCTCCGCTAACAGGGGGCGGGGCGAGCAGTACTTC. It encodes CASSANRGRGEQYF. Full variable domain (missing parts from reference TRBV11-2 and TRBJ2-7): EAGVAQSPRYKIIEKRQSVAFWCNPISGHATLYWYQQILGQGPKLLIQFQNNGVVDDSQLPKDRFSAERLKGVDSTLKIQPAKLEDSAVYLCASSANRGRGEQYFGPGTRLTVT.

The chain combines TRBV14 with TRBJ1-1; D unresolved. Germline CDR1 is SGHDN and CDR2 is FVKESK. Trimming cost V 2 bases and J 6 bases, with 22 bases left between them. The CDR3 has 17 amino acids. In DNA, the CDR3 is TGTGCCAGCAGCCAATTCCCAGTCCTACCGGGTAGCCCTGAAGCTTTCTTT. Residues: CASSQFPVLPGSPEAFF.

The V gene is TRBV12-3 or TRBV12-4, the J gene TRBJ1-2; D might be TRBD1 (5 bases). V shed 3 bases and J shed 1 base, with 6 bases lying between them. This CDR3 comprises 13 residues. The CDR3 spells CASSLGHNYGYTF. Written as DNA, the CDR3 is TGTGCCAGCAGTTTGGGGCATAACTATGGCTACACCTTC.

CDR3 DNA: TGTGCCAGCAGCCAAGCGTGGCAGGGCGCCTCCTACACCTTC. This sequence encodes CASSQAWQGASYTF. The rearrangement links TRBV4-2 to TRBJ1-2; tentatively, D is TRBD1 (5 bases). The germline CDR1 and CDR2 sequences are LGHNA and YNFKEQ. The CDR3 is made up of 14 amino acids. V was cut by 1 base and J by 10 bases, with 16 bases left in between.

This clone was seen a handful of times. CDR3 protein: CASSFSRTGKPYEQYF. CDR3 sequence (DNA): TGCGCCAGCAGCTTTTCACGGACAGGGAAACCCTACGAGCAGTACTTC. This chain uses TRBV5-1 with TRBJ2-7; 8 bases align to TRBD1. The CDR3 spans 16 residues. CDR1 is SGHRS and CDR2 is YFSETQ in the germline V gene. Unmatched junction bases numbered 9, after V lost 2 bases and J lost 2 bases.

This clone showed up just a few times. The chain has TRBV7-9 and TRBJ1-1; D remains unclear. This CDR3 region has 11 residues. Germline assignment: CDR1 SEHNR and CDR2 FQNEAQ (reference sequence). V dropped 5 bases and J dropped 5 bases, with 6 bases sitting between them. The CDR3 coding sequence is TGTGCCAGCAGCCCGAGAACTGAAGCTTTCTTT. Its protein is CASSPRTEAFF.